This T cell receptor beta chain was retrieved from a study of naive and memory T cell subsets. Overall study findings and caveats: Naive repertoires, especially CD8, held a few larger clonotypes, possibly memory cells re-expressing CD45RA.

Both TRBC1 and TRBC2 were covered by a beta constant-region primer of two equimolar oligonucleotides. Nested alpha and beta constant-region primers with the SP2 primer drove four PCR rounds on ligated cDNA. A single record per CDR3 protein comes from TCRdb applying MiXCR to the UMI-ligation and nested PCR reads. Of some 110,000 distinct CDR3 sequences listed, around 15% are singletons. Trimming took 5 bases from V and 0 from J, leaving 17 bases between them. The CDR3 sequence is 16 residues long. The germline V gene has CDR1 SGHVS and CDR2 FNYEAQ. This clonotype has a handful of counts. Antigen: not known.

The J gene is TRBJ2-7, the V gene TRBV7-6; D might be TRBD1 (6 bases). The sample was naive CD8+ T cells from blood. The TCR sequence derives from a human donor in good health. CDR3 in DNA: TGTGCCAGCAGCCCGACTCAGGGGCACCTCTCCTACGAGCAGTACTTC. This gives the protein CASSPTQGHLSYEQYF.